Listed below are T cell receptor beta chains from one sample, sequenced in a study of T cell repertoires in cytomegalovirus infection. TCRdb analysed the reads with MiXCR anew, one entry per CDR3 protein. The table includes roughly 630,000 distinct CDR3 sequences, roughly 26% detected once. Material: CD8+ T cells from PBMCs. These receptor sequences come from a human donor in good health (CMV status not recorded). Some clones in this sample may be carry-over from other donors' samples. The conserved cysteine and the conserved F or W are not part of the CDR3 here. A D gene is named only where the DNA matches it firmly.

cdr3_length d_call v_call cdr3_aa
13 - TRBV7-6 ASSGSGTLTLGQY
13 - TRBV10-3 AITTFRDKNTEAF
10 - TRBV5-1 ASSSGPFEQY
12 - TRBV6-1 ASSERGGLETQY
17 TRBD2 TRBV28 ASRFGGTIPQRINVEQF
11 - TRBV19 ASSMAGAGELF
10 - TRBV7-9 ASSLGAHGYT
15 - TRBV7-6 ASSLTYGELTDTEAF
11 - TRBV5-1 ASSLEDGQKLF
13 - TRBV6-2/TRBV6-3 ASSPSRTWDYGYT
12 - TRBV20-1 SARGLAQTDTQY
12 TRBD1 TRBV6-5 ASSPWTGVDEQF
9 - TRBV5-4 ASSWTSEQF
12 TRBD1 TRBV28 ASSLVRGPQPQH
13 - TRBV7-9 ASSLRTTNTGELF
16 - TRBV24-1 ATSDPWGGDNSYNEQF
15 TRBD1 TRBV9 ASSGPTGGYSYNEQF
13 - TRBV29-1 SVRDSQTRTGELF
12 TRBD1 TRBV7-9 ASSLPTGSYGYT
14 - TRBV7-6 ASSASGANAYNEQF
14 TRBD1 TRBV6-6 ASSAYDRGAYNEQF
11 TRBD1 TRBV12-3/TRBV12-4 ASSPTGDYGYT
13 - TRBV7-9 ASSPHTLPRNGQF
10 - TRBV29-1 SVPTGYHEQF
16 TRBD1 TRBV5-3 ASSVPGQGGTSTDTQY
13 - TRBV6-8 VSTPGEIAEETQY
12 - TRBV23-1 ASSLGIDERPLH
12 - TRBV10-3 AIRGGDNQETQY